This T cell receptor beta chain was captured by sequencing in a study of blood T cell repertoires in COVID-19. The wider study: PBMCs, B-cell-depleted T cells, or T cells were the source of the cDNA or gDNA that made up the material.

Sequencing was performed with immunoSEQ multiplex PCR; in TCRdb, only in-frame clones are kept and a portion is missing. Altogether about 140,000 clones are present, under 90% being singletons, with the ten largest covering approximately 3.6%. The V and J ends lost 3 bases and 4 bases, in that order; junction bases with no gene match: 9. The CDR3 extends over 15 amino acids. Germline V gene lookup returns CDR1 SGHRS and CDR2 YFSETQ. This clonotype was obtained from a man in his 70s who had recovered from COVID-19. The sequenced sample was peripheral blood. The V and J genes are TRBV5-1 and TRBJ2-5, with 7 bases matching TRBD1. The CDR3 DNA follows: TGCGCCAGCAGCTCGGTTACAGGGGTGGCAGAGACCCAGTACTTC. This translates into CASSSVTGVAETQYF.